This TCR beta chain was recorded in a study of blood T cell repertoires in COVID-19. TCRdb's copy holds only in-frame clones and misses some; the assay was immunoSEQ multiplex PCR. The data hold about 70,000 clones, with approximately 85% observed a single time. Germline CDR1 reads LGHNA; CDR2 reads YSLEER. The CDR3 totals 15 residues. The V end was cut by 0 bases, the J end by 7 bases, with 13 bases between. This receptor was obtained from an elderly woman with active or convalescent COVID-19. The sample taken for sequencing was peripheral blood. This chain uses TRBV4-3 with TRBJ1-5; D ambiguous. CDR3 sequence (DNA): TGCGCCAGCAGCCAAGATCTCGGCGGGAGACAGCCCCAGCATTTT. It codes for CASSQDLGGRQPQHF.